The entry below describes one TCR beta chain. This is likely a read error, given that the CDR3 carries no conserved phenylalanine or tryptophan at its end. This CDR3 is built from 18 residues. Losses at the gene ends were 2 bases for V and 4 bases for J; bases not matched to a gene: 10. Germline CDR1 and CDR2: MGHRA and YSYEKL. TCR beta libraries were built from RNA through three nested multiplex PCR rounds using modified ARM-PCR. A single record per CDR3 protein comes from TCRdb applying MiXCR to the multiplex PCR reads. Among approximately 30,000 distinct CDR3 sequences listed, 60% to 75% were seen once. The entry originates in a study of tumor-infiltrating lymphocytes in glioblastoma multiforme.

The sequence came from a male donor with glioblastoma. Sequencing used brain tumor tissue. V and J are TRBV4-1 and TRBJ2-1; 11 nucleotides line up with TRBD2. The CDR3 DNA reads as TGCGCCAGCAGCCAAACACTAGCGGGGGAGACCGGTTACAATGAGCAGTTCCTC. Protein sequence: CASSQTLAGETGYNEQFL.